These T cell receptor beta chains were read from a single sample in a study of blood T cell repertoires in COVID-19. TCRdb's table, derived via immunoSEQ multiplex PCR, lists solely in-frame clones and lacks some. The table lists roughly 110,000 clones, 90% to 95% of them singletons, with more than 0.9% in the top ten. Sequencing was carried out using peripheral blood. These receptors originate from a woman aged 25 to 45 with acute or convalescent COVID-19. The CDR3 runs from the conserved cysteine through the conserved F or W. Each record gives: J gene, clone size, D gene, V gene, CDR3 protein, CDR3 DNA. A D gene is named only where the DNA matches it firmly. The size field is filled for only some rows; it gives once, few, many or a size class.

TRBJ1-2	once	TRBD1	TRBV3-1/TRBV3-2	CASSHRDRGGGYTF	TGTGCCAGCAGCCACCGGGACAGGGGAGGTGGTTACACCTTC
TRBJ2-7	.	.	TRBV7-8	CASSPQAYEQYF	TGTGCCAGCAGCCCCCAGGCCTACGAGCAGTACTTC
TRBJ2-7	.	.	TRBV7-9	CASSSTGSTYEQYF	TGTGCCAGCAGCTCCACAGGATCCACCTACGAGCAGTACTTC
TRBJ1-6	.	.	TRBV20-1	CSASFWQGNSPLHF	TGCAGTGCTAGTTTTTGGCAGGGAAATTCACCCCTCCACTTT
TRBJ1-6	.	.	TRBV9	CASSGANSPLHF	TGTGCCAGCAGCGGGGCAAATTCACCCCTCCACTTT
TRBJ1-1	once	.	TRBV28	CASSRTALMNTEAFF	TGTGCCAGCAGCAGGACAGCTTTGATGAACACTGAAGCTTTCTTT
TRBJ1-2	.	.	TRBV5-1	CASQSGYGYTF	TGCGCCAGCCAATCGGGCTATGGCTACACCTTC
TRBJ2-5	.	TRBD1	TRBV7-7	CASSPTGAGETQYF	TGTGCCAGCAGCCCAACAGGGGCCGGAGAGACCCAGTACTTC
TRBJ1-1	.	TRBD1	TRBV5-1	CASSDEQGIESEAFF	TGCGCCAGCAGCGATGAACAGGGGATCGAGTCTGAAGCTTTCTTT
TRBJ1-6	few	.	TRBV2	CASGQLSSYNSPLHF	TGTGCCAGCGGACAGCTCAGCTCCTATAATTCACCCCTCCACTTT
TRBJ1-4	.	.	TRBV28	CASSSPRGAGGEKLFF	TGTGCCAGCAGTTCTCCGCGTGGGGCCGGGGGTGAAAAACTGTTTTTT
TRBJ2-2	.	TRBD2	TRBV9	CASSLTSGRAPGELFF	TGTGCCAGCAGCCTCACTAGCGGGAGGGCTCCCGGGGAGCTGTTTTTT
TRBJ2-7	once	TRBD2	TRBV27	CASSFSAGGYEQYF	TGTGCCAGCAGTTTTTCAGCGGGGGGCTACGAGCAGTACTTC
TRBJ2-7	.	.	TRBV7-2	CASSLDGRLGYEQYF	TGTGCCAGCAGCTTAGATGGGAGACTAGGGTACGAGCAGTACTTC
TRBJ1-5	.	.	TRBV7-9	CASSLSRGLGNQPQHF	TGTGCCAGCAGCTTAAGTCGAGGGCTTGGCAATCAGCCCCAGCATTTT
TRBJ2-5	.	.	TRBV19	CASSPHRGEGGETQYF	TGTGCCAGTAGTCCACACAGGGGCGAAGGGGGGGAGACCCAGTACTTC
TRBJ1-1	few	TRBD1	TRBV5-1	CASSSGQGGTTEAFF	TGCGCCAGCAGCTCCGGACAGGGGGGGACCACTGAAGCTTTCTTT
TRBJ2-2	.	TRBD2	TRBV7-3	CASSLVGLAITGELFF	TGTGCCAGCAGCTTGGTAGGACTAGCGATCACCGGGGAGCTGTTTTTT